Below, 11 T cell receptor beta chains from the same sample are listed, as sequenced in a study of CD8 T cells in Susac syndrome. The RNA, roughly 0.45 to 1 ug, was put through reverse transcription using random hexamers. TCRdb independently ran MiXCR on the immunoSEQ multiplex PCR reads; one entry per CDR3 protein. Altogether roughly 190,000 distinct CDR3 sequences are present, 90% to 95% being singletons, with the ten largest covering approximately 0.09%. The sequenced material came from CD4+ T cells from PBMCs. Receptors were obtained from a human donor with Susac syndrome.

This clonotype was seen only once. This chain connects TRBV20-1 to TRBJ2-7, with 7 bases identical to TRBD2. Trimming took 5 bases from V and 4 from J; bases not matched to a gene: 2. The CDR3 covers 11 residues. From germline, CDR1 is DFQATT and CDR2 SNEGSKA (reference sequence). CDR3: CSARGGYEQYF. In DNA, the CDR3 is TGCAGTGCTCGCGGGGGTTACGAGCAGTACTTC.

The CDR3 DNA follows: TGTGCCAGCAGCCAATCGTGGCGGGGGGTTGAAGATACGCAGTATTTT. It translates to CASSQSWRGVEDTQYF. The chain links TRBV3-1 to TRBJ2-3, with TRBD2 matching 8 bases. There are 16 residues in the CDR3. Germline lookup yields CDR1 LGHDT and CDR2 YNNKEL (reference sequence). J lost 5 bases, V lost 2 bases, and 9 bases had no gene match.

This chain connects TRBV5-1 to TRBJ2-2; D not resolved. The V and J ends lost 0 bases and 1 base respectively, with 10 bases between them. Per germline, CDR1 SGHRS and CDR2 YFSETQ. This CDR3 is 16 amino acids long. The CDR3 loop reads CASSLGKGVNTGELFF. CDR3 coding DNA: TGCGCCAGCAGCTTGGGGAAGGGTGTGAACACCGGGGAGCTGTTTTTT.

This rearrangement joins TRBV6-6 to TRBJ1-5; D unresolved. With 0 bases removed from V and 0 bases from J, the gap between germline ends came to 9 bases. CDR3 size: 16 residues. Germline V lookup: CDR1 MNHNY, CDR2 SVGAGI (reference sequence). The CDR3 reads CASSYSIQTSNQPQHF. Written as DNA, the CDR3 is TGTGCCAGCAGTTACTCGATCCAGACTAGCAATCAGCCCCAGCATTTT.

CDR3: CASPCGGTQYF. Here the CDR3 DNA reads TGTGCCAGCCCCTGCGGAGGTACGCAGTATTTT. The J gene is TRBJ2-3, the V gene TRBV25-1; maybe TRBD2 (5 bases). Trimming removed 8 bases at V and 8 bases at J, with 11 bases between. CDR3 length equals 11 residues. Germline CDR1 MGHDK, CDR2 SYGVNS.

The chain employs TRBV7-9 and TRBJ2-3; 12 bases fit TRBD2. Unmatched junction bases numbered 8, after V lost 5 bases and J lost 5 bases. This CDR3 spans 16 amino acids. Germline V gives CDR1 SEHNR, CDR2 FQNEAQ (reference sequence). CDR3 loop: CASSPGTSGHEDTQYF. CDR3 sequence (DNA): TGTGCCAGCAGCCCCGGGACTAGCGGGCATGAAGATACGCAGTATTTT.

In DNA form, the CDR3 reads TGCGCCAGCAGCTTGGGACAGGGGGAGGTAGATACGCAGTATTTT. This sequence encodes CASSLGQGEVDTQYF. The J gene is TRBJ2-3, the V gene TRBV5-1, with 9 bases aligning to TRBD1. The CDR3 is 15 amino acids. The V gene's germline CDR1 is SGHRS and CDR2 YFSETQ. With 0 bases clipped from V and 5 bases from J, the junction kept 4 bases outside the gene matches.

The chain uses TRBV3-1 and TRBJ1-2, with D unclear. Germline loops: CDR1 LGHDT, CDR2 YNNKEL (reference sequence). The CDR3 runs to 14 residues. The V end lost 7 bases, the J end lost 8 bases, and 20 bases lay between the germline ends. CDR3 sequence reads: CASNPSFVATGYTF. CDR3 nucleotides: TGTGCCAGCAACCCATCCTTCGTGGCAACAGGCTACACCTTC.

This clonotype was observed a single time. This chain uses TRBV30 with TRBJ1-4; 7 nucleotides agree with TRBD1. In germline, CDR1 is GTSNPN, CDR2 SVGIG (reference sequence). J lost 8 bases, V lost 1 base, and 1 base had no gene match. This CDR3 has 12 residues. CDR3 nucleotide sequence: TGTGCCTGGAGTGGGGACAGCGAAAAACTGTTTTTT. The encoded protein is CAWSGDSEKLFF.

CDR3 sequence: CASSLGGAADNEQFF. The DNA for the CDR3 is TGTGCCAGCAGCTTAGGCGGAGCGGCGGACAATGAGCAGTTCTTC. The V and J genes are TRBV7-2 and TRBJ2-1; a possible D gene is TRBD2 (5 bases). Per germline, CDR1 SGHTA and CDR2 FQGNSA. CDR3 size: 15 residues. Between the trimmed V and J ends, which lost 1 base and 5 bases, there was a span of 12 bases.

This rearrangement joins TRBV20-1 to TRBJ2-5, with 16 bases that match TRBD2. This CDR3 has 15 amino acids. After removal of 4 bases from V and 4 bases from J, the junction contained 3 bases not matched to a gene. Germline V gives CDR1 DFQATT, CDR2 SNEGSKA (reference sequence). The DNA of the CDR3 is TGCAGTGCTACAGGGACTAGCGGGGGGGGAGAGACCCAGTACTTC. Protein: CSATGTSGGGETQYF.